The entry below describes one TCR beta chain. It has no known antigen specificity. No much larger clonotype is one base removed from it; base qualities were not supplied. This sample was included in a study of cytomegalovirus exposure and HLA in healthy donors (dated by TCRdb to 2015 to 2018). Study-level background: According to an earlier analysis of several hundred of the donors, 150 million to 200 million T cells yielded 120 million or so unique TCR beta sequences and about 300 Gb of sequence data. Using immunosequencing, the study profiled T cell repertoires from about 620 subjects and related those repertoires to cytomegalovirus serostatus. Among the approximately 420 genotyped donors, under 90% belonged to the genetic ancestry cluster associated with self-reported Caucasian donors. The later analysis used no new phenotypic data to find candidate immune exposures, relying instead on TCR beta sequences and their occurrence across donors. To predict cytomegalovirus infection status, the study brought together high-throughput TCR immunosequencing, statistical association of individual TCRs with disease status, and machine learning. An earlier analysis of 587 of the donors used high-throughput TCR beta sequencing to judge whether each TCR beta V gene segment behaved as functional or pseudogenic. Among under 450 genotyped donors of the cohort, an average of about 240,000 unique TCR beta nucleotide sequences were sequenced per donor, 15% to 20% of them non-productive. A later analysis re-analyzed previously published TCR beta repertoires from approximately 700 donors and added high-resolution HLA genotyping to study TCR occurrence patterns. Every discovery cohort repertoire had been produced on one sequencing platform. Donor age, sex, ethnicity and CMV serostatus were collected together with the repertoire data. A later genetic analysis used genome-wide SNP genotypes for about 60% of the roughly 670 donors, treating that subset as a discovery cohort. The study was designed to test whether signatures of past pathogen exposure could be identified by cataloging public T cell receptors. Class I and class II HLA loci were covered by the typing at four-digit resolution. Roughly 300 gigabases of sequencing data and tens of millions of unique TCR sequences were included in an early release covering about 620 HLA-typed donors. Typing coverage varied by locus: roughly 629-640 donors for A, B, C, DRB1 and DQB1; roughly 560 for DQA1; about 570 for DPA1; approximately 450 for DPB1. A separate validation cohort of approximately 130 different subjects was used in addition to the approximately 670-subject first cohort. A few DR-DQ haplotypes were handled as single units for association and clustering because linkage in the cohort was strong.

The cohort comprised 550 to 700 healthy bone marrow donors. All cohort members were sampled while nominally healthy, although unrecorded immune exposures were likely present. The donor tested CMV seropositive, placing the donor among the 250 to 350 seropositive members of the cohort. A peripheral blood sample was provided by each donor, and peripheral blood mononuclear cells were used for TCR beta sequencing. The Qiagen DNeasy Blood Extraction Kit was used to extract genomic DNA from the blood cell samples. CDR1 and CDR2 are drawn from the germline V gene: MDHEN, SYDVKM. The CDR3 sequence holds 14 residues, the cysteine and phenylalanine included. Kept here is only the CDR3 DNA, which spans 42 bases and is read in frame from base 1. V is pared back by 7 bases and J by 7 bases, with 16 bases lying between the germline termini. Preparation of the library involved the immunoSEQ multiplex PCR assay. For the multiplex PCR, a mixture combining 60 forward primers for TCR Vbeta segments and 13 reverse primers for TCR Jbeta segments was used. Amplification of the CDR3 region of rearranged TCR beta genes was performed with a multiplex PCR assay on genomic DNA. The Illumina HiSeq System was used to sequence the amplified TCR beta libraries as 87-base-pair reads. Per the original workflow: In a later analysis, about 80 million unique TCR beta chains were counted across the 500 to 700 repertoires, and roughly 11 million of these chains were shared by at least two donors. Raw reads were error-corrected and collapsed into unique sequences with a nearest-neighbor algorithm that merged closely related sequences to remove PCR and sequencing errors. Alignment of CDR3 sequences to IMGT reference sequences was used to assign V, D and J gene segments. Each retained sequence needed at least a six-nucleotide match to both a V gene segment and a J gene segment. A rearrangement counted as productive if the CDR3 had no stop codons and remained in frame with V and J, and every other rearrangement counted as non-productive. Following IMGT convention, CDR3 was defined as the stretch from the second conserved V-encoded cysteine up to the conserved J-encoded phenylalanine. Sequences without an unambiguous match to a single V gene segment were excluded from the earlier analysis of about 600 of the donors. In an earlier analysis of around 600 of the donors, V segments were called functional above 56.7% productive rearrangements and were called segregating when the between-donor standard deviation exceeded 5%. A statistical classification framework was built for diagnosing cytomegalovirus status from the catalog of TCR beta chain sequences. In a later analysis, V and J genes were assigned by comparing TCR nucleotide sequences against IMGT/GENE-DB human TR gene sequences. In a later analysis, CDR3 sequences and most-parsimonious VDJ recombination scenarios were assigned using the TCRdist pipeline. A later analysis defined each TCR beta chain by its CDR3 amino acid sequence plus V-gene family, and excluded reads lacking a unique V-gene family. As a way to deal with suspected cross-contamination and a sequencing artifact, a later analysis dropped roughly 600 nucleotide sequences that were highly shared and had low generation probability. In a later analysis, a clonal expansion index for each public chain was calculated from normalized within-repertoire ranks of inferred template counts. Generation probabilities in a later analysis came from a VDJ recombination model fitted to out-of-frame rearrangements, and those results were checked against IGoR. A later analysis scored TCR-TCR, TCR-HLA and TCR-CMV co-occurrence with hypergeometric tests, applying a repertoire-size bias correction to TCR pairs. False discovery rates were estimated in a later analysis by permuting HLA or CMV assignments 20 times. In a later analysis, co-occurring TCRs were grouped using DBSCAN, with TCRdist sequence similarity added in when clustering inside HLA-allele-positive subsets. Repertoires with fewer than 30,000 or more than 120,000 public chains were left out of co-occurrence clustering, as were four to six repertoires with anomalous nucleotide sharing. In TCRdb, the immuneACCESS table is reduced to in-frame sequences with V and J assigned. These tables do not hold every clone; where another copy was compared, an unresolved V gene accounts for under half, and the others remain unexplained. From that table come the V and J calls and clone size; the DNA was used to work out D and trimming. The sample records over 150,000 clones, 65% to 90% of which are singletons. Of the sample, around a tenth falls within the top ten clones.

What the study reported, not specific to this receptor: Broadly in line with IMGT annotations, most TCR beta V segments showed up in productive rearrangements about 90% or about 30% of the time in an earlier analysis of several hundred of the donors. Correlated functional status among segregating V segments might be attributable to linkage disequilibrium, but an unknown experimental factor could not be ruled out. Because the 87-base-pair reads could not distinguish some IMGT-functional V segments, including TRBV6-2 and TRBV6-3, those segments were excluded. While some public TCRs were present in many individuals, most TCR sequences turned up only very rarely across donors. The classifier was reported to diagnose cytomegalovirus status with high specificity and sensitivity in both the original and validation cohorts. In a later analysis, HLA-associated TCR beta chains were found to be more clonally expanded and to have lower generation probabilities than equally common non-associated chains. Several of the top co-occurrence clusters appeared to be linked to parvovirus B19, influenza, CMV and Epstein-Barr virus, according to a later analysis. Assigning TCR associations to individual alleles was difficult when HLA alleles, especially DR and DQ, strongly co-occurred. A cluster of highly shared sequence variants was judged likely to represent a technical artifact of the sequencing pipeline. In this cohort, only TCR beta chains were sequenced, and detectable features were limited by the absence of alpha or paired-chain data. According to a later analysis, most CMV-associated TCR beta chains appeared to be HLA-restricted, and the HLA associations seemed to be driven largely by CMV exposure. Because counts were too low, some 17 rarely observed V segments, including chromosome 9 orphons, were excluded from the earlier analysis of fewer than 650 of the donors. V-gene and J-gene trimming of TCR beta chains was associated with a missense DCLRE1C variant in a later genetic analysis, and the association was replicated in an independent cohort. The study gave a list of 150 to 200 TCR beta chains associated with cytomegalovirus. A further reported finding was that TCR beta sequences accurately predicted the HLA-A and HLA-B alleles for most subjects in the first cohort. In vitro tests confirmed that a few of the cytomegalovirus-associated TCR beta chains recognize cytomegalovirus antigens. In a later analysis, TCR association rates were found to vary across HLA loci, with the most associated TCRs seen for DRB1 alleles and the fewest for HLA-C alleles. Because HLA typing was missing for some donors at each locus, association tests included only the typed subset. Compared with the approximately 720-donor mean, donors in an Asian-associated ancestry cluster had fewer N-insertions in productive TCRs, according to a later genetic analysis. CMV serostatus was the only immune exposure information available for the cohort. It was suggested by the authors that the approach could potentially be generalized to other disease states and immunological phenotypes. A later analysis associated around 16,000 TCR beta sequences with specific HLA alleles at a false discovery rate of 0.05. Sequencing depth was assumed to be roughly uniform across donors in the presence/absence analyses, though that assumption may not hold.

Sequencing was performed on PBMCs. This receptor was taken from a man in his fifties or sixties in good health and CMV-seropositive. In this chain, TRBV28 is recombined with TRBJ2-2; the D gene assignment is ambiguous. The DNA sequence is as follows: TGTGCCAGCACCCCCCCCAGGAAGAGCGGGGAGCTGTTTTTT. Translated, this is CASTPPRKSGELFF.